What follows are 5 T cell receptor beta chains derived from one specimen sequenced in a study of blood T cell repertoires in COVID-19. The repertoire was sequenced with immunoSEQ multiplex PCR; TCRdb's copy has only in-frame clones and lacks some. The table shows more than 85,000 clones, with around 80% occurring only once. The sample taken for sequencing was peripheral blood. Source of these receptors: a woman at least 80 years old with active or convalescent COVID-19.

The chain combines TRBV10-3 with TRBJ1-5, with 11 bases lining up with TRBD1. Germline lookup yields CDR1 ENHRY and CDR2 SYGVKD. This CDR3 is built from 15 residues. The trim removed 11 bases at V and 0 bases at J, leaving 6 bases unmatched. The CDR3 is CAVGQGGYSNQPQHF. The CDR3 DNA sequence: TGTGCCGTGGGACAGGGGGGGTATAGCAATCAGCCCCAGCATTTT.

This chain links TRBV5-6 with TRBJ2-1; no firm D call. The germline V gene encodes CDR1 SGHDT and CDR2 YYEEEE. V lost 2 bases and J lost 8, with 11 bases in between. The length of the CDR3 is 13 residues. CDR3 DNA sequence: TGTGCCAGCAGCTTCGCTAGTACCTATGAGCAGTTCTTC. Its protein is CASSFASTYEQFF.

The rearrangement links TRBV5-4 to TRBJ2-1; no clear D. V was pared by 0 bases and J by 2 bases, with 6 bases between. This CDR3 has 14 residues. Germline CDR1 reads SGHNT; CDR2 reads YYREEE (reference sequence). CDR3 loop: CASSLGATYNEQFF. The CDR3 DNA reads as TGTGCCAGCAGCTTGGGAGCGACCTACAATGAGCAGTTCTTC.

This chain links TRBV4-1 with TRBJ2-3; D is uncertain. Trimming removed 3 bases at V and 2 bases at J, with 15 bases between. The CDR3 runs to 16 residues. Germline CDR1 MGHRA, CDR2 YSYEKL. This chain's CDR3 is CASSQQPMFPTDTQYF. The CDR3 bases are TGCGCCAGCAGCCAGCAACCTATGTTCCCCACAGATACGCAGTATTTT.

The chain has TRBV29-1 and TRBJ1-2; D is ambiguous. This CDR3 is built from 12 residues. Germline-derived CDR1 and CDR2 are SQVTM and ANQGSEA. Trimming took off 7 bases at V and 3 bases at J, with 12 bases between the two ends. The CDR3: CSAVREYYGYTF. As DNA, the CDR3 is TGCAGCGCTGTGCGGGAATACTATGGCTACACCTTC. The whole variable domain, remainder taken from reference TRBV29-1 and TRBJ1-2, is SAVISQKPSRDICQRGTSLTIQCQVDSQVTMMFWYRQQPGQSLTLIATANQGSEATYESGFVIDKFPISRPNLTFSTLTVSNMSPEDSSIYLCSAVREYYGYTFGSGTRLTVV.